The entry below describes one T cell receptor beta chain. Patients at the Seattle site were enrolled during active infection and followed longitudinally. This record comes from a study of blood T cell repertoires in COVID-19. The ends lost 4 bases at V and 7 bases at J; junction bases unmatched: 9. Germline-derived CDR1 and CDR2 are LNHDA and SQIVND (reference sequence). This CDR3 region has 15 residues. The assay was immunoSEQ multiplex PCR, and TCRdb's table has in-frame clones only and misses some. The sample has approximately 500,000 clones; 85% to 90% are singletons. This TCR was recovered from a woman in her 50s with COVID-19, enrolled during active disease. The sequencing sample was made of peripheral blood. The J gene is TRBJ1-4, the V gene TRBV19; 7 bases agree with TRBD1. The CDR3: CASSTNGQAGEKLFF. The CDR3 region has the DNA TGTGCCAGTAGTACCAACGGACAGGCGGGTGAAAAACTGTTTTTT.